The clone carrying this T cell receptor beta chain was seen repeatedly, ten times or more. Its specificity is unknown. Germline values: CDR1 MNHEY, CDR2 SVGAGI. CDR3 length: 15 residues. V gave up 0 bases and J gave up 5 bases; unmatched junction bases: 3. Libraries of TCR beta came from quantitative 5'-RACE with molecular barcodes. MiXCR, applied by TCRdb to the 5' RACE reads, yields one record per CDR3 protein. The sample carries about 240,000 distinct CDR3 sequences, roughly 10% recorded once. The data originate from a study of CD8 T cells in ankylosing spondylitis. Study-level points and caveats: Typical of ankylosing spondylitis blood, it appeared, was a TCR beta motif of eight highly homologous variants. Disease-linked clones, CD8+, were relatively rare in peripheral blood.

The V and J genes are TRBV6-5 and TRBJ2-7, with 11 bases that match TRBD1. The sequence was obtained from a male donor with ankylosing spondylitis or in good health (not recorded which). The sequenced sample consisted of blood, either unsorted or a sorted T cell fraction (not recorded which). CDR3 sequence reads: CASSYSGTGGDEQYF. DNA of the CDR3: TGTGCCAGCAGTTACTCAGGGACAGGGGGAGACGAGCAGTACTTC.